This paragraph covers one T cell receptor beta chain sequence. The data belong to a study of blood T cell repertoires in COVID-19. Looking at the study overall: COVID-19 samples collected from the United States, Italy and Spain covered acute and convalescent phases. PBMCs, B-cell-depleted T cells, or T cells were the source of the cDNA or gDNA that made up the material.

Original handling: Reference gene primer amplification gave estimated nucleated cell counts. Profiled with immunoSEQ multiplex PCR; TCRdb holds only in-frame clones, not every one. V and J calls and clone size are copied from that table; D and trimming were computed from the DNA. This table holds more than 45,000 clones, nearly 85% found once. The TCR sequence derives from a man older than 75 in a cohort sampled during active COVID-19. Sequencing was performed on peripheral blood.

For the CDR3, the DNA is TGCGCCAGCAGCTTGGAAGGGGGCCACACAGATACGCAGTATTTT. As protein: CASSLEGGHTDTQYF. The chain is built from TRBV5-1 and TRBJ2-3; TRBD1 matches 7 bases. Germline CDR1 is SGHRS and CDR2 is YFSETQ. The trim removed 0 bases at V and 2 bases at J, leaving 3 bases unmatched. The CDR3 runs to 15 residues.